This is a list of T cell receptor beta chains from one sample in a study of blood T cells in healthy people across ages. Via MiXCR, TCRdb re-called the 5' RACE reads, giving one row per CDR3 protein. The sample gives some 920,000 distinct CDR3 sequences, 45% to 60% of which show up once; over 20% is in the top ten. The material sequenced was blood. These TCRs come from an older woman in good health. Both conserved end residues are part of each CDR3. D genes are given only for firm matches. Clone sizes are given selectively: once, few, many, or a class where the clone is expanded.

j_call: TRBJ2-1; clone_size: -; d_call: -; v_call: TRBV12-3/TRBV12-4; cdr3_nt: TGTGCCAGCAGTTTATTGCGGACAACTAATGAGCAGTTCTTC; cdr3_aa: CASSLLRTTNEQFF
j_call: TRBJ2-7; clone_size: -; d_call: TRBD1; v_call: TRBV27; cdr3_nt: TGTGCCAGCAGTCTACACTGGGACAGGGCCTACGAGCAGTACTTC; cdr3_aa: CASSLHWDRAYEQYF
j_call: TRBJ2-2; clone_size: -; d_call: TRBD2; v_call: TRBV10-3; cdr3_nt: TGTGCCATTCGACTAGCGGGGGACACCGGGGAGCTGTTTTTT; cdr3_aa: CAIRLAGDTGELFF
j_call: TRBJ2-5; clone_size: -; d_call: -; v_call: TRBV10-3; cdr3_nt: TGTGCCATCAGTGAGCAACCCCTAGGAGTTAATTCTGAGCAGTACTTC; cdr3_aa: CAISEQPLGVNSEQYF
j_call: TRBJ1-5; clone_size: -; d_call: -; v_call: TRBV28; cdr3_nt: TGTGCCAGCAGTTTGGCCGGGGGGCTCACTCAGCCCCAGCATTTT; cdr3_aa: CASSLAGGLTQPQHF
j_call: TRBJ2-7; clone_size: -; d_call: TRBD1; v_call: TRBV6-2/TRBV6-3; cdr3_nt: TGTGCCAGCAGGCCCCTGGACAGGGGGGAATACGAGCAGTACTTC; cdr3_aa: CASRPLDRGEYEQYF
j_call: TRBJ2-4; clone_size: -; d_call: TRBD2; v_call: TRBV19; cdr3_nt: TGTGCCAGTACCGAGGGAGGGGCCAAAAACATTCAGTACTTC; cdr3_aa: CASTEGGAKNIQYF
j_call: TRBJ2-6; clone_size: few; d_call: -; v_call: TRBV14; cdr3_nt: TGTGCCAGCAGCCACTTGGGTGGGGCCAACGTCCTGACTTTC; cdr3_aa: CASSHLGGANVLTF
j_call: TRBJ2-3; clone_size: few; d_call: TRBD2; v_call: TRBV20-1; cdr3_nt: TGCAGTGCTAGAGATGCTAGCGGGAGAGATACGCAGTATTTT; cdr3_aa: CSARDASGRDTQYF
j_call: TRBJ2-2; clone_size: -; d_call: -; v_call: TRBV30; cdr3_nt: TGTGCCTGGAGTTGGGGGGCGTGGACCGGGGAGCGGTTTTTT; cdr3_aa: CAWSWGAWTGERFF
j_call: TRBJ1-6; clone_size: once; d_call: TRBD1; v_call: TRBV6-6; cdr3_nt: TGTGCCAGCAGTTCCCCTCAGGGGGTTGGATCACCCCTCCACTTT; cdr3_aa: CASSSPQGVGSPLHF
j_call: TRBJ2-7; clone_size: few; d_call: -; v_call: TRBV4-1; cdr3_nt: TGCGCCAGCAGCCAACCCTTGGGCCGGAGGAAGGACGAGCAGTACTTC; cdr3_aa: CASSQPLGRRKDEQYF
j_call: TRBJ2-5; clone_size: -; d_call: -; v_call: TRBV20-1; cdr3_nt: TGCAGTGCCAGGATCCAAGAGTCCCAGTACTTC; cdr3_aa: CSARIQESQYF
j_call: TRBJ2-1; clone_size: few; d_call: TRBD2; v_call: TRBV29-1; cdr3_nt: TGCAGCGTTGGAGGGAGGGTCAGCACCCGGAGCGATGAGCAGTTCTTC; cdr3_aa: CSVGGRVSTRSDEQFF
j_call: TRBJ2-1; clone_size: -; d_call: TRBD2; v_call: TRBV4-3; cdr3_nt: TGCGCCAGCAGCCAAGCCCTAGCGGGAGGCAATGAGCAGTTCTTC; cdr3_aa: CASSQALAGGNEQFF
j_call: TRBJ2-7; clone_size: -; d_call: -; v_call: TRBV28; cdr3_nt: TGTGCCAGCAGTTTTGAAGGGGAGACTGCCTACGAGCAGTACTTC; cdr3_aa: CASSFEGETAYEQYF
j_call: TRBJ2-7; clone_size: -; d_call: -; v_call: TRBV7-2; cdr3_nt: TGTGCCAGCAGCTTATACCCAGTCAATTCCTACGAGCAGTACTTC; cdr3_aa: CASSLYPVNSYEQYF
j_call: TRBJ2-3; clone_size: -; d_call: TRBD2; v_call: TRBV6-1; cdr3_nt: TGTGCCAGCAGTGAGAGAGCGGGAGAGGGCACAGATACGCAGTATTTT; cdr3_aa: CASSERAGEGTDTQYF
j_call: TRBJ2-7; clone_size: -; d_call: -; v_call: TRBV3-1; cdr3_nt: TGTGCCAGCAGCCAAGGTCCCGACAGTGGAGTTTACGAGCAGTACTTC; cdr3_aa: CASSQGPDSGVYEQYF
j_call: TRBJ2-5; clone_size: -; d_call: -; v_call: TRBV4-1; cdr3_nt: TGCGCCAGCAGCCCCCATCCTAATAGGGTAGGGGGTGAGACCCAGTACTTC; cdr3_aa: CASSPHPNRVGGETQYF
j_call: TRBJ2-3; clone_size: few; d_call: -; v_call: TRBV29-1; cdr3_nt: TGCAGCCAATTCCGACTCGCCGGTAAACCCGACAGAACAGATACGCAGTATTTT; cdr3_aa: CSQFRLAGKPDRTDTQYF
j_call: TRBJ1-5; clone_size: few; d_call: TRBD1; v_call: TRBV10-3; cdr3_nt: TGTGCCATCAGCCGCGGGACAGGACCAAACGGCAATCAGCCCCAGCATTTT; cdr3_aa: CAISRGTGPNGNQPQHF
j_call: TRBJ2-3; clone_size: -; d_call: -; v_call: TRBV5-1; cdr3_nt: TGCGCCAGCAGCACCGGACAGTTCTTTACTTTCTTTAGCACAGATACGCAGTATTTT; cdr3_aa: CASSTGQFFTFFSTDTQYF
j_call: TRBJ2-7; clone_size: -; d_call: -; v_call: TRBV20-1; cdr3_nt: TGCAGTGCTAGATATCGGACAAACCCCTACGAGCAGTACTTC; cdr3_aa: CSARYRTNPYEQYF
j_call: TRBJ1-2; clone_size: -; d_call: -; v_call: TRBV18; cdr3_nt: TGTGCCAGCTCACCTTGGACAGACATCCTGGGTGGCTACACCTTC; cdr3_aa: CASSPWTDILGGYTF
j_call: TRBJ2-1; clone_size: once; d_call: -; v_call: TRBV7-9; cdr3_nt: TGTGCCAGCAGCTTAACCCACTCGGACAATGAGCAGTTCTTC; cdr3_aa: CASSLTHSDNEQFF
j_call: TRBJ1-5; clone_size: few; d_call: TRBD1; v_call: TRBV7-9; cdr3_nt: TGTGCCAGCAGTTCCGACAGGGGAGGAGATCAGCCCCAGCATTTT; cdr3_aa: CASSSDRGGDQPQHF
j_call: TRBJ2-1; clone_size: -; d_call: TRBD2; v_call: TRBV7-3; cdr3_nt: TGTGCCAGCAGCTGGCTGACTAGCGGGAGGGGAGAGCAGTTCTTC; cdr3_aa: CASSWLTSGRGEQFF
j_call: TRBJ2-6; clone_size: -; d_call: TRBD2; v_call: TRBV11-1; cdr3_nt: TGTGCCAGCAGCCGGCGGGGCGGGAGGGGATTAACGATCCTCACTGGGGCCAACGTCCTGACTTTC; cdr3_aa: CASSRRGGRGLTILTGANVLTF
j_call: TRBJ2-3; clone_size: few; d_call: -; v_call: TRBV24-1; cdr3_nt: TGTGCCACCAGTGAAGGGGGTTGGACCACAGATACGCAGTATTTT; cdr3_aa: CATSEGGWTTDTQYF
j_call: TRBJ2-1; clone_size: few; d_call: -; v_call: TRBV29-1; cdr3_nt: TGCAGCGTTGGGCAGAGAAATGAGCAGTTCTTC; cdr3_aa: CSVGQRNEQFF
j_call: TRBJ2-5; clone_size: -; d_call: -; v_call: TRBV20-1; cdr3_nt: TGCAGTGCTACGCCTTGGAGTGAGACCCAGTACTTC; cdr3_aa: CSATPWSETQYF
j_call: TRBJ1-1; clone_size: -; d_call: -; v_call: TRBV7-3; cdr3_nt: TGTGCCAGCAGCTTAAATGGGGGAGAGGACACTGAAGCTTTCTTT; cdr3_aa: CASSLNGGEDTEAFF
j_call: TRBJ1-2; clone_size: -; d_call: TRBD1; v_call: TRBV7-8; cdr3_nt: TGTGCCAGCAGCCGGAGAACAGGGGGCAGCGTGCATGGCTACACCTTC; cdr3_aa: CASSRRTGGSVHGYTF
j_call: TRBJ2-5; clone_size: few; d_call: -; v_call: TRBV25-1; cdr3_nt: TGTGCCAGCAGTGAATCCGGGGGTCAGGGTACGTACTTC; cdr3_aa: CASSESGGQGTYF
j_call: TRBJ1-5; clone_size: once; d_call: -; v_call: TRBV28; cdr3_nt: TGTGCCAGCGGGGGGATGAGGAAGGACCTTTGGCCCCAGCATTTT; cdr3_aa: CASGGMRKDLWPQHF
j_call: TRBJ2-5; clone_size: -; d_call: TRBD1; v_call: TRBV28; cdr3_nt: TGTGCCAGCAGTTTTTGGGGACAGGGGGTAGGAGAGACCCAGTACTTC; cdr3_aa: CASSFWGQGVGETQYF
j_call: TRBJ1-2; clone_size: -; d_call: -; v_call: TRBV2; cdr3_nt: TGTGCCAGTGTGAGACGGGGGCTGGAGTATGGCTACACCTTC; cdr3_aa: CASVRRGLEYGYTF
j_call: TRBJ2-1; clone_size: -; d_call: TRBD2; v_call: TRBV19; cdr3_nt: TGTGCCAGTAGCCCGAAGGCTAGCGGTTACAATGAGCAGTTCTTC; cdr3_aa: CASSPKASGYNEQFF
j_call: TRBJ2-7; clone_size: -; d_call: -; v_call: TRBV18; cdr3_nt: TGTGCCAGCTCACCCGAAGATACATTGACCTACGAGCAGTACTTC; cdr3_aa: CASSPEDTLTYEQYF
j_call: TRBJ2-5; clone_size: -; d_call: TRBD2; v_call: TRBV10-3; cdr3_nt: TGTGCCATCAGAGCCGAGACTAGCGGGAGTTATGAAGAGCAGTACTTC; cdr3_aa: CAIRAETSGSYEEQYF
j_call: TRBJ2-7; clone_size: few; d_call: -; v_call: TRBV2; cdr3_nt: TGTGCCAGCAGTGAAGTAGCAGTCCCCCCGGACGAGCAGTACTTC; cdr3_aa: CASSEVAVPPDEQYF
j_call: TRBJ2-1; clone_size: -; d_call: -; v_call: TRBV4-1; cdr3_nt: TGCGCCAGCAGCCAAGTCCCGTTTCTGTATGAGCAGTTCTTC; cdr3_aa: CASSQVPFLYEQFF
j_call: TRBJ1-2; clone_size: -; d_call: -; v_call: TRBV3-1; cdr3_nt: TGTGCCAGCAGCCAAGATACGGATTGGGGCTACACCTTC; cdr3_aa: CASSQDTDWGYTF
j_call: TRBJ1-5; clone_size: -; d_call: -; v_call: TRBV7-2; cdr3_nt: TGTGCCAGCAGCTTAGCGATGGGAGGCCAGCCCCAGCATTTT; cdr3_aa: CASSLAMGGQPQHF
j_call: TRBJ2-5; clone_size: -; d_call: -; v_call: TRBV9; cdr3_nt: TGTGCCAGCAGTGTAGTAAGCGGGGAGACCCAGTACTTC; cdr3_aa: CASSVVSGETQYF
j_call: TRBJ1-1; clone_size: -; d_call: -; v_call: TRBV20-1; cdr3_nt: TGCAGTGCTAGCCCAGCTCTGAGTACCGAAGCTTTCTTT; cdr3_aa: CSASPALSTEAFF
j_call: TRBJ2-1; clone_size: few; d_call: -; v_call: TRBV2; cdr3_nt: TGTGCCAGCCTCTACTCCTACAATGAGCAGTTCTTC; cdr3_aa: CASLYSYNEQFF